These 26 T cell receptor beta chains originate from one sample sequenced in a study of control samples from healthy donors and cancer patients. Repertoires were generated with immunoSEQ multiplex PCR, while TCRdb's copy carries only in-frame clones and drops some. The sample holds 100,000 or so clones; roughly 89% are singletons and the top ten take over 6.5%. The sequenced sample consisted of blood. These receptors were obtained from a man aged 25-45 years in good health.

V gene TRBV29-1 combines with J gene TRBJ1-2; 8 positions agree with TRBD1. This CDR3 has 14 amino acids. Germline V lookup: CDR1 SQVTM, CDR2 ANQGSEA. Losses at the gene ends were 5 bases for V and 2 bases for J; bases not matched to a gene: 7. The CDR3 protein is CSVYDRGENYGYTF. CDR3 nucleotide sequence: TGCAGCGTTTACGACAGGGGCGAAAACTATGGCTACACCTTC.

This clone was counted only a few times. The rearrangement links TRBV4-2 to TRBJ2-7; unclear D gene. CDR1 LGHNA and CDR2 YNFKEQ come from the germline V gene. The V end was cut by 0 bases, the J end by 4 bases, with 10 bases between. The CDR3 runs to 14 residues. The CDR3: CASSQERILYEQYF. DNA of the CDR3: TGTGCCAGCAGCCAAGAGAGAATCCTATACGAGCAGTACTTC.

The genes are TRBV19 and TRBJ1-5, with a tentative D call TRBD1 (6 bases). Trimming stripped 3 bases from V and 5 bases from J, with 14 bases between. The CDR3 has 15 amino acids. Germline CDR1 and CDR2: LNHDA and SQIVND (reference sequence). The DNA of the CDR3 is TGTGCCAGTAGTATCTTCGGGGGCGAAGATCAGCCCCAGCATTTT. This gives the protein CASSIFGGEDQPQHF.

About this clone: Additional DNA sequences in this sample encode the identical CDR3. The rearrangement uses TRBV7-9 and TRBJ2-1; D is possibly TRBD2 (6 bases). With 8 bases removed from V and 4 bases from J, the gap between germline ends came to 21 bases. Germline lookup yields CDR1 SEHNR and CDR2 FQNEAQ (reference sequence). The length of the CDR3 is 16 residues. Here the CDR3 DNA reads TGTGCCAGCCGGGGCGGGGCGGGCGGGGTTTACAATGAGCAGTTCTTC. It encodes CASRGGAGGVYNEQFF.

This clone was seen just once. The CDR3 reads CASSNIGGQEGYEQFF. CDR3 bases: TGTGCCAGTAGTAATATCGGCGGGCAGGAGGGGTATGAGCAGTTCTTC. The chain is built from TRBV19 and TRBJ2-1; tentatively, D is TRBD2 (6 bases). V lost 4 bases, J lost 8 bases, and 21 bases lay in between. Germline V gene lookup returns CDR1 LNHDA and CDR2 SQIVND (reference sequence). This CDR3 has 16 residues.

The chain joins TRBV11-2 to TRBJ2-1; D is unresolved. The germline V and J ends were trimmed by 3 bases and 7 bases, with 1 base remaining between them. This CDR3 is built from 10 residues. CDR1 is SGHAT, CDR2 FQNNGV, per germline. This chain's CDR3 is CASSFNEQFF. The CDR3 DNA reads TGTGCCAGCAGCTTTAATGAGCAGTTCTTC.

The chain uses TRBV27 and TRBJ1-5, with TRBD1 as a possible D gene (5 bases). This CDR3 is 16 amino acids long. Germline CDR1 is MNHEY and CDR2 is SMNVEV (reference sequence). V lost 5 bases, J lost 3 bases, and 17 bases lay in between. CDR3 region: CASSPLNTGANQPQHF. CDR3 in DNA: TGTGCCAGCAGTCCCTTGAATACAGGTGCCAATCAGCCCCAGCATTTT.

The V gene is TRBV9, the J gene TRBJ1-5; TRBD1 matches 9 bases. V trimming: 3 bases; J trimming: 7 bases; junction bases outside the gene matches: 5. The CDR3 spans 14 residues. Germline lookup yields CDR1 SGDLS and CDR2 YYNGEE. DNA of the CDR3: TGTGCCAGCAGCGGGGGGGACAGGGCCCAGCCCCAGCATTTT. Its protein product is CASSGGDRAQPQHF.

The chain is built from TRBV6-1 and TRBJ1-5, with 12 bases fitting TRBD1. V lost 4 bases, J lost 4 bases, and 11 bases stayed unmatched. The CDR3 sequence is 18 residues long. Germline CDR1 reads MNHNS; CDR2 reads SASEGT. The CDR3 DNA is TGTGCCAGCAGTGGAGGGACAGGGGGCGCGTGGGGAAATCAGCCCCAGCATTTT. Amino acids: CASSGGTGGAWGNQPQHF.

The chain carries TRBV5-8 and TRBJ2-1; D might be TRBD2 (5 bases). The germline CDR1 and CDR2 sequences are SGHTS and YDEGEE. Trimming left V 2 bases short and J 9 bases short, with 9 bases between. The CDR3 runs 12 residues. For the CDR3, the DNA is TGTGCCAGCAGCTTTTTCCGGGGTGAGCAGTTCTTC. Translated: CASSFFRGEQFF. Together with reference TRBV5-8 and TRBJ2-1, the CDR3 gives the full variable domain: EAGVTQSPTHLIKTRGQQATLRCSPISGHTSVYWYQQALGLGLQFLLWYDEGEERNRGNFPPRFSGRQFPNYSSELNVNALELEDSALYLCASSFFRGEQFFGPGTRLTVL.

The rearrangement joins TRBV29-1 to TRBJ2-3, with D perhaps TRBD1 or TRBD2 (5 bases each). The germline gives CDR1 SQVTM, CDR2 ANQGSEA. This CDR3 contains 13 residues. The germline V and J ends were trimmed by 2 bases and 3 bases, with 9 bases remaining between them. In DNA, the CDR3 is TGCAGCGTTGAAACCGGGGCGACAGATACGCAGTATTTT. As protein: CSVETGATDTQYF.

The chain has TRBV7-9 and TRBJ2-7; D unresolved. The V and J ends lost 5 bases and 5 bases respectively, with 10 bases between them. CDR3 length equals 12 residues. From germline, CDR1 is SEHNR and CDR2 FQNEAQ (reference sequence). CDR3 amino acids: CASSPEVHEQYF. CDR3 bases: TGTGCCAGCAGCCCAGAGGTCCACGAGCAGTACTTC.

The chain recombines TRBV11-2 with TRBJ2-7; unclear D gene. Germline V gene lookup returns CDR1 SGHAT and CDR2 FQNNGV. The CDR3 loop spans 12 amino acids. Trimming took off 3 bases at V and 4 bases at J, with 7 bases between the two ends. The CDR3 DNA follows: TGTGCCAGCAGCTTTGCTGGTTACGAGCAGTACTTC. Its protein product is CASSFAGYEQYF.

The V call is TRBV7-2, the J call TRBJ2-4; D remains ambiguous. The CDR3 is 16 amino acids. Germline V gene data show CDR1 as SGHTA and CDR2 as FQGNSA. Trimming pared 3 bases from V and 0 bases from J, leaving 12 bases between. The CDR3 protein is CASSFQTFSAKNIQYF. CDR3 coding DNA: TGTGCCAGCAGCTTCCAGACATTCTCAGCCAAAAACATTCAGTACTTC. The full variable domain, its missing parts supplied by reference TRBV7-2 and TRBJ2-4, is GAGVSQSPSNKVTEKGKDVELRCDPISGHTALYWYRQSLGQGLEFLIYFQGNSAPDKSGLPSDRFSAERTGGSVSTLTIQRTQQEDSAVYLCASSFQTFSAKNIQYFGAGTRLSVL.

The chain combines TRBV27 with TRBJ2-7; D not resolved. The V gene's germline CDR1 is MNHEY and CDR2 SMNVEV (reference sequence). Trimming stripped 5 bases from V and 7 bases from J, with 12 bases between. CDR3 length equals 12 residues. Written as DNA, the CDR3 is TGTGCCAGCAGTATCCCCGGAACGGAGCAGTACTTC. This codes for CASSIPGTEQYF.

The J gene is TRBJ2-5, the V gene TRBV5-4; D not resolved. V was shortened by 2 bases and J by 4 bases, with 18 bases between the two germline ends. This CDR3 comprises 16 residues. Germline CDR1 reads SGHNT; CDR2 reads YYREEE (reference sequence). CDR3 protein: CASSFSGWGIRETQYF. CDR3 in DNA: TGTGCCAGCAGCTTCTCAGGATGGGGAATCCGAGAGACCCAGTACTTC.

The CDR3 spells CASSERQVATNEKLFF. The DNA of the CDR3 is TGTGCCAGCAGTGAGAGGCAGGTAGCCACTAATGAAAAACTGTTTTTT. The chain uses TRBV2 and TRBJ1-4; D is unclear. The V end lost 3 bases, the J end lost 2 bases, and 13 bases lay between the germline ends. Germline V gives CDR1 SNHLY, CDR2 FYNNEI. CDR3 size: 16 residues.

The chain has TRBV28 and TRBJ2-7; D is possibly TRBD2 (6 bases). CDR1 and CDR2 from the germline V gene are MDHEN and SYDVKM. V dropped 1 base and J dropped 5 bases, with 15 bases sitting between them. The CDR3 has 15 residues. Written as DNA, the CDR3 is TGTGCCAGCAGTTTATTTACGGGAGTGATCAACGAGCAGTACTTC. As protein: CASSLFTGVINEQYF.

V and J are TRBV28 and TRBJ2-3; no clear D. The V gene's germline CDR1 is MDHEN and CDR2 SYDVKM. CDR3 length equals 13 residues. Trimming stripped 5 bases from V and 0 bases from J, with 6 bases between. The CDR3 DNA sequence: TGTGCCAGCAGTCCACCTAGCACAGATACGCAGTATTTT. Its protein product is CASSPPSTDTQYF.

The chain uses TRBV28 and TRBJ2-7; perhaps D is TRBD1 or TRBD2 (5 bases each). Germline loops: CDR1 MDHEN, CDR2 SYDVKM. The V and J ends lost 6 bases and 5 bases respectively, with 17 bases between them. This CDR3 is 14 amino acids long. DNA for the CDR3: TGTGCCAGCAGCCCCTGGAGGCAGGGACACGAGCAGTACTTC. It specifies CASSPWRQGHEQYF.

About this clone: This may come from a read error, since a much larger clone is one base off. This chain joins TRBV6-1 and TRBJ1-1, with 10 bases identical to TRBD1. This CDR3 spans 14 amino acids. V lost 1 base and J lost 4; bases outside the gene matches: 0. In germline, CDR1 is MNHNS, CDR2 SASEGT. The CDR3 sequence: CASSEGTGGTEAFF. The CDR3, as DNA: TGTGCCAGCAGTGAAGGGACAGGGGGCACTGAAGCTTTCTTT.

The V call is TRBV14, the J call TRBJ2-7; D is possibly TRBD1 or TRBD2 (5 bases each). Germline CDR1 and CDR2: SGHDN and FVKESK. V gave up 6 bases and J gave up 5 bases, with 20 bases separating them. This CDR3 has 15 amino acids. CDR3 bases: TGTGCCAGCAGGAAAACGGGACGTGAGGTCCACGAGCAGTACTTC. Its translation: CASRKTGREVHEQYF.

The CDR3 coding sequence is TGTGCCAGTAGTATACGTCAAAGTGGCCCAAACACTGAAGCTTTCTTT. It encodes CASSIRQSGPNTEAFF. The J gene is TRBJ1-1, the V gene TRBV19, with D uncertain. There are 16 residues in the CDR3. Trimming pared 2 bases from V and 2 bases from J, leaving 15 bases between. Germline V gene sequence: CDR1 LNHDA, CDR2 SQIVND (reference sequence).

The chain combines TRBV7-9 with TRBJ1-1, with a weak D call TRBD1 (5 bases). The CDR3 covers 15 residues. Trimming took off 0 bases at V and 0 bases at J, with 8 bases between the two ends. Germline lookup yields CDR1 SEHNR and CDR2 FQNEAQ (reference sequence). DNA of the CDR3: TGTGCCAGCAGCTTAGCGTCAGGGCTGAACACTGAAGCTTTCTTT. Its translation: CASSLASGLNTEAFF.

The V gene is TRBV6-6, the J gene TRBJ1-5; TRBD1 might be the D (5 bases). CDR1 and CDR2 from the germline V gene are MNHNY and SVGAGI (reference sequence). V was cut by 6 bases and J by 1 base, with 13 bases left in between. The CDR3 runs 15 residues. The CDR3 spells CASRNKGRSNQPQHF. For the CDR3, the DNA is TGTGCCAGCAGGAACAAGGGACGGAGCAATCAGCCCCAGCATTTT.

The DNA for the CDR3 is TGTGCCTCCAAGTTGAACACTGAAGCTTTCTTT. This sequence encodes CASKLNTEAFF. The chain recombines TRBV30 with TRBJ1-1; D remains ambiguous. The CDR3 has 11 residues. Germline V lookup: CDR1 GTSNPN, CDR2 SVGIG (reference sequence). Trimming took off 7 bases at V and 0 bases at J, with 6 bases between the two ends.